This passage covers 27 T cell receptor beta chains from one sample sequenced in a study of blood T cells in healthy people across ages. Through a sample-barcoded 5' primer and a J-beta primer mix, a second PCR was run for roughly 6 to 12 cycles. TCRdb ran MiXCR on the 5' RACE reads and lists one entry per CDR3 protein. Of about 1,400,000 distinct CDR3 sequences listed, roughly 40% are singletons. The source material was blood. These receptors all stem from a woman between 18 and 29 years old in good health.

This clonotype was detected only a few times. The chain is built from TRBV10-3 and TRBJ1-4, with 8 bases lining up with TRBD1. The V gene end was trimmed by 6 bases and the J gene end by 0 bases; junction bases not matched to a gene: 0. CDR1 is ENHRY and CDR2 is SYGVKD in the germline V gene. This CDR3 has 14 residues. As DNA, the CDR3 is TGTGCCATCAGGGACAGGGCAACTAATGAAAAACTGTTTTTT. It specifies CAIRDRATNEKLFF.

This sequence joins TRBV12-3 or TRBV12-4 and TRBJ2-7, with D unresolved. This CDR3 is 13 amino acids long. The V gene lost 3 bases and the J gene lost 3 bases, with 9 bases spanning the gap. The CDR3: CASSFLGFYEQYF. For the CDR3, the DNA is TGTGCCAGCAGTTTTCTGGGGTTCTACGAGCAGTACTTC.

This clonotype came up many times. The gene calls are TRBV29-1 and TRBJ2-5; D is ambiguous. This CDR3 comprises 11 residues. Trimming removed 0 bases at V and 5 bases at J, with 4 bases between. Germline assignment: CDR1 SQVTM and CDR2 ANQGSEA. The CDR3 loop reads CSVEDWETQYF. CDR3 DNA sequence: TGCAGCGTTGAAGATTGGGAGACCCAGTACTTC.

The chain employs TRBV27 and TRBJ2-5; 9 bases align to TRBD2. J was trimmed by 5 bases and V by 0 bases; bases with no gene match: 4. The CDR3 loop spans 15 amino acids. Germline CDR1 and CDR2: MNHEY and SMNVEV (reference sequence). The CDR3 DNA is TGTGCCAGCAGTTTATCGGGCGGGAGGGGCGAGACCCAGTACTTC. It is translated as CASSLSGGRGETQYF.

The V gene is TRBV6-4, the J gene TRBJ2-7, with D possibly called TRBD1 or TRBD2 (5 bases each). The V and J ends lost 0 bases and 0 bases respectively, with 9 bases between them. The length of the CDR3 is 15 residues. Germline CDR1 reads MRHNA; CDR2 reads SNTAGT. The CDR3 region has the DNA TGTGCCAGCAGTGACTCGGGGACCAGCTCCTACGAGCAGTACTTC. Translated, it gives CASSDSGTSSYEQYF.

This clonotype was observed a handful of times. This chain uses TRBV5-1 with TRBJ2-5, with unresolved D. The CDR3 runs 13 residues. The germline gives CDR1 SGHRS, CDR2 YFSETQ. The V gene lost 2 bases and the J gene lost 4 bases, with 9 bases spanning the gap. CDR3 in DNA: TGCGCCAGCAGCTTTATAGTTGGAGAGACCCAGTACTTC. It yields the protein CASSFIVGETQYF.

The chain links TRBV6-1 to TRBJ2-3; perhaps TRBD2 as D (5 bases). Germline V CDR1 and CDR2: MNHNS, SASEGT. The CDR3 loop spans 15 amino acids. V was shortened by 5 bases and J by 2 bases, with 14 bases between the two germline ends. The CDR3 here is CASSSRELPTDTQYF. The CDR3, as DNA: TGTGCCAGCAGTTCGAGGGAGCTACCCACAGATACGCAGTATTTT.

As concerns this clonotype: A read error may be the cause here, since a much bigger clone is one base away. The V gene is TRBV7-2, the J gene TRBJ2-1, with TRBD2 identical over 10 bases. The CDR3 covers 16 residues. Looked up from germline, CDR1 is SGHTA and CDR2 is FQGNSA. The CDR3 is CATSLSGGAFYNEQFF. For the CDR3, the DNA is TGTGCCACCAGCTTAAGCGGGGGGGCCTTCTACAATGAGCAGTTCTTC.

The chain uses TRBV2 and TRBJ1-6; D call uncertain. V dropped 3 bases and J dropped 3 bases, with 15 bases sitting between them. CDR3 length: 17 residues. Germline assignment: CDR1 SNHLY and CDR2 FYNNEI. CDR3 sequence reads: CASSDGPREVYNSPLHF. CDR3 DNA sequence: TGTGCCAGCAGTGATGGTCCGAGGGAAGTCTATAATTCACCCCTCCACTTT.

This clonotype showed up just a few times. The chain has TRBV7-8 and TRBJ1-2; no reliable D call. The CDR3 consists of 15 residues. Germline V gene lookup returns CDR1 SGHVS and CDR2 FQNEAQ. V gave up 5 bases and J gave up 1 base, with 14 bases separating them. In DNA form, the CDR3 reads TGTGCCAGCAGCAACGGCCGGATAGATAACTATGGCTACACCTTC. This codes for CASSNGRIDNYGYTF.

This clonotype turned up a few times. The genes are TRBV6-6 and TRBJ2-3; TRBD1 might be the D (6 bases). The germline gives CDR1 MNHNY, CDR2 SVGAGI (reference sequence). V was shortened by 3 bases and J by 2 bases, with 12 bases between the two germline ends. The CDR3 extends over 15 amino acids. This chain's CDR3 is CASSYTTGITDTQYF. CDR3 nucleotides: TGTGCCAGCAGTTATACTACAGGGATCACAGATACGCAGTATTTT.

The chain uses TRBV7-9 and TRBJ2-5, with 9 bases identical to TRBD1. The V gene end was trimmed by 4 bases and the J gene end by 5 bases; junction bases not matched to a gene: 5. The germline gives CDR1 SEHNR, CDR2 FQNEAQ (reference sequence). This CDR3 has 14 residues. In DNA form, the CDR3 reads TGTGCCAGCAGCTACGGGACAGGGCCGGAGACCCAGTACTTC. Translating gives CASSYGTGPETQYF.

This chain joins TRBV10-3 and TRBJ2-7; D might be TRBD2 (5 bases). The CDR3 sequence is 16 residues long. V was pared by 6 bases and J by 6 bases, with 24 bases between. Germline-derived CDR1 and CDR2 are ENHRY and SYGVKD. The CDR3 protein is CAIRGERRPLGGEQYF. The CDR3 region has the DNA TGTGCCATCAGGGGCGAAAGGAGACCTCTCGGAGGCGAGCAGTACTTC.

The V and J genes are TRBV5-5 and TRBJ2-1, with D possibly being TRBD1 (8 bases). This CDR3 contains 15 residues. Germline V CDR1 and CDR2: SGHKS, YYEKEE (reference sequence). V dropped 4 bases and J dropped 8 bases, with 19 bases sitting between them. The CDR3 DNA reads TGTGCCAGCAGCACTACAGGGGGGGGTTTCCATGAGCAGTTCTTC. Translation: CASSTTGGGFHEQFF.

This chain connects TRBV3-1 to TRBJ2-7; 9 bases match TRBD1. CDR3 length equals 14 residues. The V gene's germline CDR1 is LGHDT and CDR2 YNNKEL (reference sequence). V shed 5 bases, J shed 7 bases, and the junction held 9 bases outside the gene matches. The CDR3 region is CASSDGTGFLEQYF. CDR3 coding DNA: TGTGCCAGCAGCGACGGGACAGGGTTCCTGGAGCAGTACTTC.

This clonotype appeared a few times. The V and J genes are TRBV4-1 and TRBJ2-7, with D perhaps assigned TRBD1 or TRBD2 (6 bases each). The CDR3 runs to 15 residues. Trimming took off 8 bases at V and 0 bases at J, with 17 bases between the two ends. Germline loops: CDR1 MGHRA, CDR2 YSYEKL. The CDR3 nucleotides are TGCGCCAGCGGAGGGGTGGGACACAGCTCCTACGAGCAGTACTTC. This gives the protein CASGGVGHSSYEQYF.

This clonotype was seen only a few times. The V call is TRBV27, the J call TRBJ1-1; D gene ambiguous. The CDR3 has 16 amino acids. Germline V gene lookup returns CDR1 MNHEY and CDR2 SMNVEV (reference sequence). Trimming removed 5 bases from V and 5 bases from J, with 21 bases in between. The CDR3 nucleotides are TGTGCCAGCAGTACCTTCCTCGGATCAATGGGGACTGAAGCTTTCTTT. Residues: CASSTFLGSMGTEAFF.

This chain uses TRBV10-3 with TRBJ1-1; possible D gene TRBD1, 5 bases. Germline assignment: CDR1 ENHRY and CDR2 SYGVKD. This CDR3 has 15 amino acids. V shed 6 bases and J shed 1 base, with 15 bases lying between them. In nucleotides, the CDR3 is TGTGCCATCAGCCCCGAACTAACAGGGAACACTGAAGCTTTCTTT. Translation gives CAISPELTGNTEAFF.

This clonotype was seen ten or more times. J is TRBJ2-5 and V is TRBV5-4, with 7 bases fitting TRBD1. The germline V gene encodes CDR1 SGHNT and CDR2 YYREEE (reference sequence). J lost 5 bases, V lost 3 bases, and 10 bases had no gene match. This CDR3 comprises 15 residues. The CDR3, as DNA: TGTGCCAGCAGCTCACCCCAGACAGGGTTGGAGACCCAGTACTTC. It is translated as CASSSPQTGLETQYF. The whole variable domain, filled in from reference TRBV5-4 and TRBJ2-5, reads ETGVTQSPTHLIKTRGQQVTLRCSSQSGHNTVSWYQQALGQGPQFIFQYYREEENGRGNFPPRFSGLQFPNYSSELNVNALELDDSALYLCASSSPQTGLETQYFGPGTRLLVL.

CDR3 region: CASGIAGGPSRDTQYF. CDR3 DNA sequence: TGTGCCAGCGGGATAGCGGGGGGGCCAAGTAGAGATACGCAGTATTTT. The V gene is TRBV6-5, the J gene TRBJ2-3; 11 nucleotides match TRBD2. V was clipped by 8 bases and J by 5 bases; unmatched bases: 12. Germline CDR1 reads MNHEY; CDR2 reads SVGAGI. The CDR3 totals 16 residues.

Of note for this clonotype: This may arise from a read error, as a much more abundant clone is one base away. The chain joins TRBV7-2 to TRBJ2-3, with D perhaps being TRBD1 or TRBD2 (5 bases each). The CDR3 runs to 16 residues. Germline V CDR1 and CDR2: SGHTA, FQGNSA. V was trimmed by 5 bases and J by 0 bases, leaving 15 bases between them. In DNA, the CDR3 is TGTGCCAGCAGCCTACTAACGGGGCCTAGCACAGATACGCAGTATTTT. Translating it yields CASSLLTGPSTDTQYF.

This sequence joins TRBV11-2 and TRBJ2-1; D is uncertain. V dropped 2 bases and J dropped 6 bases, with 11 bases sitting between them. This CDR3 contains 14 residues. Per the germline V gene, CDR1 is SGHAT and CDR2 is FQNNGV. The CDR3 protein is CASSLSPGFNEQFF. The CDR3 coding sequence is TGTGCCAGCAGCTTATCCCCGGGTTTCAATGAGCAGTTCTTC.

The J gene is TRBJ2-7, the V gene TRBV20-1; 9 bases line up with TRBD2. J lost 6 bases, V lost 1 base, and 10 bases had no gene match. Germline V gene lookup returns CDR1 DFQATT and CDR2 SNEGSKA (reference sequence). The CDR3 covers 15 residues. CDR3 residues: CSARAESSGGPEQYF. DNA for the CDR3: TGCAGTGCTAGAGCAGAGAGTAGCGGGGGTCCCGAGCAGTACTTC.

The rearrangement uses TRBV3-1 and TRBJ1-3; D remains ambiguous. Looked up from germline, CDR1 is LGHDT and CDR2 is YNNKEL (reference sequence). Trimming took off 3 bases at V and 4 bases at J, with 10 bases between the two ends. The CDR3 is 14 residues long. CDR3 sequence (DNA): TGTGCCAGCAGCCATAGGAGCTCGGGAAACACCATATATTTT. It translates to CASSHRSSGNTIYF.

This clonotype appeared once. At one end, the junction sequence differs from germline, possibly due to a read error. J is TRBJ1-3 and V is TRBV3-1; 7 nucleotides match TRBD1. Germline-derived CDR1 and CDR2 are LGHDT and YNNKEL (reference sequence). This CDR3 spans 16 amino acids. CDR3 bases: TGTACCAGCAGCCAAGGGGGCAGCTTCTCTGGAAACACCATATATTTT. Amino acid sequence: CTSSQGGSFSGNTIYF. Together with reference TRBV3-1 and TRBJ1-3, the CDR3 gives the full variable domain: DTAVSQTPKYLVTQMGNDKSIKCEQNLGHDTMYWYKQDSKKFLKIMFSYNNKELIINETVPNRFSPKSPDKAHLNLHINSLELGDSAVYFCTSSQGGSFSGNTIYFGEGSWLTVV.

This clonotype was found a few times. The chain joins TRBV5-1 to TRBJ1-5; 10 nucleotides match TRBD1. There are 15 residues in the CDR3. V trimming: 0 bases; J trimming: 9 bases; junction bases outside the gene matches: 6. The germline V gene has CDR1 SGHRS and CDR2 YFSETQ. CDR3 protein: CASSLVGTGESPQHF. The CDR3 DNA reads TGCGCCAGCAGCTTGGTGGGGACAGGGGAATCGCCCCAGCATTTT.

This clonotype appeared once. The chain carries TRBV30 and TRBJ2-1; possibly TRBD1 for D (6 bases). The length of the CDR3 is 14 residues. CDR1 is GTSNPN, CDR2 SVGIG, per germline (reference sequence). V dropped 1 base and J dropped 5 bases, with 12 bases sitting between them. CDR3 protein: CAWSAGQPDNEQFF. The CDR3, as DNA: TGTGCCTGGAGTGCGGGACAACCAGACAATGAGCAGTTCTTC.